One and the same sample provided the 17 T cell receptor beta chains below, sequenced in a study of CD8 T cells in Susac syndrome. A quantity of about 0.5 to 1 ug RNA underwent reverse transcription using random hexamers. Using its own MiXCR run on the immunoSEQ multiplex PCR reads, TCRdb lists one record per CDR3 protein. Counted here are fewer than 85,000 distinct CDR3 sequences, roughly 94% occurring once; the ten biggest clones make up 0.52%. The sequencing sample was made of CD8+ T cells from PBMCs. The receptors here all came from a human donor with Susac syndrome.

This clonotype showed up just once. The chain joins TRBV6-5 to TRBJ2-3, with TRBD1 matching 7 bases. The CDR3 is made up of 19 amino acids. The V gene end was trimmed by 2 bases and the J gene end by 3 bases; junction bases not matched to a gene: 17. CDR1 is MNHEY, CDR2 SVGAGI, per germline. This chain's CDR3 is CASSYDRTGKVKLTDTQYF. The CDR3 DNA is TGTGCCAGCAGTTACGACAGGACAGGAAAGGTGAAGCTTACAGATACGCAGTATTTT.

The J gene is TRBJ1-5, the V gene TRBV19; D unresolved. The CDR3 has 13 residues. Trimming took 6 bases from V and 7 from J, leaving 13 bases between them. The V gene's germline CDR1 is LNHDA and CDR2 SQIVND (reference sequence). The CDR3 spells CASSPSWEQPQHF. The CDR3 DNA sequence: TGTGCCAGTAGCCCCTCCTGGGAACAGCCCCAGCATTTT. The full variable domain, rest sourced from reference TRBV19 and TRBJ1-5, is DGGITQSPKYLFRKEGQNVTLSCEQNLNHDAMYWYRQDPGQGLRLIYYSQIVNDFQKGDIAEGYSVSREKKESFPLTVTSAQKNPTAFYLCASSPSWEQPQHFGDGTRLSIL.

The chain's CDR3 is CASSLAQGLSEAFF. In nucleotides, the CDR3 is TGTGCCAGCAGCTTAGCACAGGGCTTGTCTGAAGCTTTCTTT. The chain combines TRBV7-9 with TRBJ1-1, with a tentative D call TRBD1 (6 bases). Trimming cost V 0 bases and J 6 bases, with 11 bases left between them. Looked up from germline, CDR1 is SEHNR and CDR2 is FQNEAQ (reference sequence). CDR3 size: 14 residues.

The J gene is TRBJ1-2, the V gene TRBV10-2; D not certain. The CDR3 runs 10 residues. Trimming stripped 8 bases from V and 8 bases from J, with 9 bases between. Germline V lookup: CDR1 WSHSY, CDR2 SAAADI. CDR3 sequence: CASGDGGYTF. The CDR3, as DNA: TGCGCCAGCGGAGATGGGGGCTACACCTTC.

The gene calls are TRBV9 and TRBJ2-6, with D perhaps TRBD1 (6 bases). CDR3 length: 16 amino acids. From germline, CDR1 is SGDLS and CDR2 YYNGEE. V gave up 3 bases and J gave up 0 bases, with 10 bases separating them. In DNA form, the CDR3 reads TGTGCCAGCAGCGAGGACAGAATCTCTGGGGCCAACGTCCTGACTTTC. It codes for CASSEDRISGANVLTF.

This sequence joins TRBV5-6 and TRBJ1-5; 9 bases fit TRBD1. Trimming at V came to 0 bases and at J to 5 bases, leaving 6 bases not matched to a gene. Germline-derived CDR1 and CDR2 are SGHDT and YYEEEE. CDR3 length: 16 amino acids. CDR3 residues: CASSLAWGQGDQPQHF. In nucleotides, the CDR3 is TGTGCCAGCAGCTTGGCCTGGGGACAGGGCGATCAGCCCCAGCATTTT.

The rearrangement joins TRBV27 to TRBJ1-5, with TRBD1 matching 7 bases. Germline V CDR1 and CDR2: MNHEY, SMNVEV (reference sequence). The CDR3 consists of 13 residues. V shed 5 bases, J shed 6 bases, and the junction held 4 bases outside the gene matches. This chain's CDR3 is CASSLTGPQPQHF. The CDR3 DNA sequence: TGTGCCAGCAGTCTGACAGGGCCTCAGCCCCAGCATTTT.

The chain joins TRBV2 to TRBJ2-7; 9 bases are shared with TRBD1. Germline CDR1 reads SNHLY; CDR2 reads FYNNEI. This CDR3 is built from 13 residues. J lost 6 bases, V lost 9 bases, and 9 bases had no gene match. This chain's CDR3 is CARSGTGSLEQYF. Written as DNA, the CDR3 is TGTGCCAGGAGCGGGACAGGGTCCCTCGAGCAGTACTTC.

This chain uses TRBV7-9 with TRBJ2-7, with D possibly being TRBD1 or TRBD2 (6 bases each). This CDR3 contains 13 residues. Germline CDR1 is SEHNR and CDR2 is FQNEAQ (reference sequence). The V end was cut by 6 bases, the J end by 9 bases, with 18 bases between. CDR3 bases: TGTGCCAGCAGTCCCCAGGGGTCGGGAGCGCAGTACTTC. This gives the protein CASSPQGSGAQYF.

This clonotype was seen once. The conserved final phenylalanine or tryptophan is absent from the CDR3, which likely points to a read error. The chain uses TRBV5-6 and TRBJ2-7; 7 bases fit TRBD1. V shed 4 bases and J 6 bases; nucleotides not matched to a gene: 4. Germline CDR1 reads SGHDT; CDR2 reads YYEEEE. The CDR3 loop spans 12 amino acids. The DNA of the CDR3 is TGTGCCAGCAGCATGGGACAGTCCGAGCAGTACCTC. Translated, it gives CASSMGQSEQYL.

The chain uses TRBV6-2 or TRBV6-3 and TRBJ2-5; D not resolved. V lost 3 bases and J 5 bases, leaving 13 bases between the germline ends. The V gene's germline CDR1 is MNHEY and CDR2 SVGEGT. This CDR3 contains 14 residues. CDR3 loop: CASSYPGPRETQYF. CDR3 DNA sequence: TGTGCCAGCAGTTATCCAGGCCCTCGGGAGACCCAGTACTTC.

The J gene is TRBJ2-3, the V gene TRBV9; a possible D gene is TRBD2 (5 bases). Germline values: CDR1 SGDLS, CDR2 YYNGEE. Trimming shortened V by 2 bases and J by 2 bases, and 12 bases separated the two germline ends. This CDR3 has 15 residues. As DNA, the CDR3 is TGTGCCAGCAGCGTCTCCGCGGGTTACACAGATACGCAGTATTTT. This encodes CASSVSAGYTDTQYF.

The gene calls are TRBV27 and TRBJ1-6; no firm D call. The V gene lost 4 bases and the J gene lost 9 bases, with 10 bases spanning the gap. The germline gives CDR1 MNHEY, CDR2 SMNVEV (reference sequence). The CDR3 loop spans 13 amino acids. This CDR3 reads CASSWSAGSPLHF. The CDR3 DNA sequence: TGTGCCAGCAGTTGGTCGGCGGGTTCACCCCTCCACTTT.

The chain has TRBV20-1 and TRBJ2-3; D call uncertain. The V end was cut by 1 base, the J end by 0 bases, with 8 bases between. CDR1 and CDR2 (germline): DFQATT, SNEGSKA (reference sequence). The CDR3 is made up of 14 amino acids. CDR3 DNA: TGCAGTGCTAGAGTAGGTCCTAGCACAGATACGCAGTATTTT. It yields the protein CSARVGPSTDTQYF.

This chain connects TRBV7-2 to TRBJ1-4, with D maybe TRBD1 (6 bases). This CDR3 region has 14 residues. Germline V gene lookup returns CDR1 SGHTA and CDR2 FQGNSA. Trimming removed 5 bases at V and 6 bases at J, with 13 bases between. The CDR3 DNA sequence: TGTGCCAGCAGCCCACGGGGGGCCGATGAAAAACTGTTTTTT. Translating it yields CASSPRGADEKLFF.

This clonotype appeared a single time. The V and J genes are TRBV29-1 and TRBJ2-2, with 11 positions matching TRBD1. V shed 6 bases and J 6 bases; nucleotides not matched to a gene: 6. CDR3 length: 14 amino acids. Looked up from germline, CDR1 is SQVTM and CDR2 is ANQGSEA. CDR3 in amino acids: CSVRTGGGPGELFF. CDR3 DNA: TGCAGCGTGCGGACAGGGGGCGGTCCCGGGGAGCTGTTTTTT.

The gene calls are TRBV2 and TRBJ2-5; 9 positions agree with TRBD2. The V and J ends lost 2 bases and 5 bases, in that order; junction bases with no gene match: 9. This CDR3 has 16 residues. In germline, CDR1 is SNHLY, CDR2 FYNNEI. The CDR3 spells CASSETTRGGPETQYF. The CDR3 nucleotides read TGTGCCAGCAGTGAAACTACGCGGGGGGGCCCGGAGACCCAGTACTTC.